This T cell receptor beta chain was sequenced during a study of cytomegalovirus exposure and HLA in healthy donors. Study-wide results and limits: According to the study, 150 to 200 TCR beta chains were cytomegalovirus-associated. An Asian-associated ancestry cluster reportedly showed fewer N-insertions than the approximately 650-donor mean in a later analysis. Most TCRs appeared rarely, but some public TCRs recurred in many donors. Most TCR beta V segments were productive about 90% or about 30% of the time in an earlier analysis.

About this clone itself: No antigen is known for it.

The length of the CDR3 is 19 residues. The germline gives CDR1 PRHDT, CDR2 FYEKMQ (reference sequence). Trimming cost V 2 bases and J 6 bases; bases outside gene matches: 16. The PCR ran on 60 Vbeta and 13 Jbeta primers. Repertoires were generated with immunoSEQ multiplex PCR, while TCRdb's copy carries only in-frame clones and drops some. The data hold more than 100,000 clones, with roughly three quarters observed a single time. The chain is built from TRBV13 and TRBJ2-3, with 11 bases identical to TRBD2. The sequence was collected from a woman in her forties in good health and CMV-seronegative. Material for sequencing was PBMCs. CDR3 loop: CASSLRVRVSGGAMDTQYF. The DNA for the CDR3 is TGTGCCAGCAGCTTAAGGGTCCGTGTTAGCGGGGGGGCCATGGATACGCAGTATTTT. The full variable domain, completed using reference TRBV13 and TRBJ2-3, is AAGVIQSPRHLIKEKRETATLKCYPIPRHDTVYWYQQGPGQDPQFLISFYEKMQSDKGSIPDRFSAQQFSDYHSELNMSSLELGDSALYFCASSLRVRVSGGAMDTQYFGPGTRLTVL.